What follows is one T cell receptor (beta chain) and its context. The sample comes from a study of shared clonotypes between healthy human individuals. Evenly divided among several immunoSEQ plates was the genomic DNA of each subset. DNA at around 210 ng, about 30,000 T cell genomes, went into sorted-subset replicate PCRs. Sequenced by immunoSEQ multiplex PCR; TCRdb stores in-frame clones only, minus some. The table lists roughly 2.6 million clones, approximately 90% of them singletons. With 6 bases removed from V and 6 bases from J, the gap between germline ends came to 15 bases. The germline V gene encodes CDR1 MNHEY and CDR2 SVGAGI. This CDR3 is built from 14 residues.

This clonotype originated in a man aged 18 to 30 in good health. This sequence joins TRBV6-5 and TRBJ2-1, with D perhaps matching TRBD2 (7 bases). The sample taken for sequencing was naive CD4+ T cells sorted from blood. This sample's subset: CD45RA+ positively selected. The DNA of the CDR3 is TGTGCCAGCAGAACCACGGGGGGCCGCAATGAGCAGTTCTTC. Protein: CASRTTGGRNEQFF.